One and the same sample provided the 3 T cell receptor beta chains below, sequenced in a study of T cell responses to AZD1222 COVID-19 vaccine. TCRdb's table, derived via immunoSEQ multiplex PCR, lists solely in-frame clones and lacks some. The sample yields around 150,000 clones, 70% to 90% seen once. This specimen was peripheral blood, taken on day 0 of MenACWY control vaccination. The receptors derive from an adult in good health.

Of note for this clone: Other DNA sequences in the sample encode the same CDR3. This chain uses TRBV15 with TRBJ1-2, with D possibly TRBD1 on 6 matching bases. Trimming cost V 0 bases and J 4 bases, with 9 bases left between them. The V gene's germline CDR1 is LNHNV and CDR2 YYDKDF (reference sequence). This CDR3 is 14 amino acids long. CDR3 loop: CATSREGGGYGYTF. DNA for the CDR3: TGTGCCACCAGCAGAGAAGGAGGGGGCTATGGCTACACCTTC.

The chain couples TRBV6-6 to TRBJ1-5; a weak D match, TRBD1 (5 bases). Germline V lookup: CDR1 MNHNY, CDR2 SVGAGI (reference sequence). CDR3 length: 14 residues. V was shortened by 2 bases and J by 4 bases, with 9 bases between the two germline ends. The CDR3 coding sequence is TGTGCCAGCAGTTACGGGGGAGCTAATCAGCCCCAGCATTTT. This codes for CASSYGGANQPQHF.

The V call is TRBV5-4, the J call TRBJ2-3, with 14 bases aligning to TRBD2. CDR1 and CDR2 from the germline V gene are SGHNT and YYREEE (reference sequence). The CDR3 extends over 17 amino acids. V trimming: 1 base; J trimming: 2 bases; junction bases outside the gene matches: 3. For the CDR3, the DNA is TGTGCCAGCAGCTTGTTGGGACTAGCGGGAGACACAGATACGCAGTATTTT. The encoded protein is CASSLLGLAGDTDTQYF. Based on the CDR3 plus reference TRBV5-4 and TRBJ2-3, the full variable domain is ETGVTQSPTHLIKTRGQQVTLRCSSQSGHNTVSWYQQALGQGPQFIFQYYREEENGRGNFPPRFSGLQFPNYSSELNVNALELDDSALYLCASSLLGLAGDTDTQYFGPGTRLTVL.